These T cell receptor beta chains were read from a single sample in a study of T cell responses to AZD1222 COVID-19 vaccine. Assay used: immunoSEQ multiplex PCR; TCRdb lists only in-frame clones, some missing. This table has 150,000 or so clones, roughly nine tenths appearing once. This specimen was peripheral blood, taken on day 0 of AZD1222 vaccination. Receptors were obtained from an adult in good health. Each CDR3 is given with its conserved first and last residue. Each record gives: V gene, clone size, CDR3 length, CDR3 protein. Part of the rows lack a size; the others show once, few, many or a class for expanded clones.

V gene: TRBV3-1/TRBV3-2; clone size: once; CDR3 length: 16; CDR3 protein: CASRKRDAGLAGKQFF
V gene: TRBV7-9; clone size: -; CDR3 length: 12; CDR3 protein: CASTGGEDEQYF
V gene: TRBV15; clone size: -; CDR3 length: 15; CDR3 protein: CATSSYQGLGTEAFF
V gene: TRBV4-3; clone size: -; CDR3 length: 18; CDR3 protein: CASSQEALETLTNEKLFF
V gene: TRBV4-3; clone size: -; CDR3 length: 16; CDR3 protein: CASSLRGGATNEKLFF
V gene: TRBV29-1; clone size: -; CDR3 length: 12; CDR3 protein: CSVLGANEKLFF
V gene: TRBV6-2/TRBV6-3; clone size: -; CDR3 length: 14; CDR3 protein: CASSWPGGDQPQHF
V gene: TRBV20-1; clone size: once; CDR3 length: 11; CDR3 protein: CSARLGDTQYF
V gene: TRBV27; clone size: -; CDR3 length: 15; CDR3 protein: CASSLLGLYHYEQYF
V gene: TRBV5-1; clone size: once; CDR3 length: 14; CDR3 protein: CASSAGLAEDTQYF
V gene: TRBV2; clone size: -; CDR3 length: 14; CDR3 protein: CAVPDQANTGELFF
V gene: TRBV7-3; clone size: -; CDR3 length: 17; CDR3 protein: CASSLTGLKGTGTEAFF
V gene: TRBV6-2/TRBV6-3; clone size: once; CDR3 length: 17; CDR3 protein: CASSYSMEAPGANVLTF
V gene: TRBV7-2; clone size: -; CDR3 length: 14; CDR3 protein: CASSPGTIQETQYF
V gene: TRBV28; clone size: -; CDR3 length: 16; CDR3 protein: CASTDRGSSLYYGYTF
V gene: TRBV28; clone size: -; CDR3 length: 12; CDR3 protein: CASSSLSVEQFF
V gene: TRBV5-4; clone size: -; CDR3 length: 16; CDR3 protein: CASSLKRELPNYGYTF
V gene: TRBV15; clone size: -; CDR3 length: 15; CDR3 protein: CATSRDSAGTDTQYF
V gene: TRBV10-3; clone size: once; CDR3 length: 15; CDR3 protein: CAISPPGQGSYGYTF
V gene: TRBV20-1; clone size: -; CDR3 length: 16; CDR3 protein: CSASYYGLADYNEQFF
V gene: TRBV19; clone size: -; CDR3 length: 18; CDR3 protein: CASSILGLGVTRGNEQFF
V gene: TRBV5-6; clone size: -; CDR3 length: 13; CDR3 protein: CASSLGPQETQYF
V gene: TRBV29-1; clone size: -; CDR3 length: 15; CDR3 protein: CSVYSGQGFNYGYTF
V gene: TRBV18; clone size: -; CDR3 length: 14; CDR3 protein: CASSPQGARQPQHF
V gene: TRBV4-2; clone size: -; CDR3 length: 15; CDR3 protein: CASSQEGAGNQPQHF